Listed here are 20 T cell receptor beta chains from one sample, sequenced in a study of CD8 T cells in ankylosing spondylitis. Overall study results and limits: Characteristic, it appeared, of ankylosing spondylitis blood was a TCR beta motif of roughly eight highly homologous variants.

Antigen specificity for these receptors is unknown. TCRdb passed the 5' RACE reads through MiXCR, listing each CDR3 protein once. This table has 250,000 to 350,000 distinct CDR3 sequences, 8% appearing once. Specimen: blood, either unsorted or a sorted T cell fraction (not recorded which). The receptors were sampled from a male donor with ankylosing spondylitis.

V gene TRBV29-1 combines with J gene TRBJ2-1; TRBD2 aligns across 7 bases. V was clipped by 5 bases and J by 0 bases; unmatched bases: 4. Germline V gene data show CDR1 as SQVTM and CDR2 as ANQGSEA. This CDR3 contains 14 residues. CDR3: CSVRASGSYNEQFF. DNA for the CDR3: TGCAGCGTTCGAGCTAGCGGCTCCTACAATGAGCAGTTCTTC.

This clonotype was detected ten times or more. The chain recombines TRBV5-1 with TRBJ1-4; D uncertain. The CDR3 runs to 15 residues. Trimming pared 0 bases from V and 0 bases from J, leaving 6 bases between. Germline V gene lookup returns CDR1 SGHRS and CDR2 YFSETQ. CDR3 amino acids: CASSLAKATNEKLFF. Here the CDR3 DNA reads TGCGCCAGCAGCTTGGCCAAGGCAACTAATGAAAAACTGTTTTTT.

This clonotype was detected a few times. CDR3 loop: CASTGQGAHGYTF. Written as DNA, the CDR3 is TGTGCCAGCACAGGACAGGGGGCGCATGGCTACACCTTC. This rearrangement joins TRBV2 to TRBJ1-2, with 11 nucleotides matching TRBD1. The CDR3 sequence is 13 residues long. Losses at the gene ends were 7 bases for V and 6 bases for J; bases not matched to a gene: 4. Germline lookup yields CDR1 SNHLY and CDR2 FYNNEI. Filled out from reference TRBV2 and TRBJ1-2, the complete variable domain reads EPEVTQTPSHQVTQMGQEVILRCVPISNHLYFYWYRQILGQKVEFLVSFYNNEISEKSEIFDDQFSVERPDGSNFTLKIRSTKLEDSAMYFCASTGQGAHGYTFGSGTRLTVV.

This clonotype has ten or more counts. This rearrangement joins TRBV5-1 to TRBJ1-3; no clear D gene. The CDR3 has 14 amino acids. The V end was cut by 0 bases, the J end by 0 bases, with 4 bases between. The germline V gene encodes CDR1 SGHRS and CDR2 YFSETQ. CDR3 residues: CASSLGLSGNTIYF. CDR3 sequence (DNA): TGCGCCAGCAGCTTGGGACTCTCTGGAAACACCATATATTTT.

This clonotype was picked up a small number of times. The rearrangement uses TRBV6-5 and TRBJ2-3; D perhaps matches TRBD2 (6 bases). Per the germline V gene, CDR1 is MNHEY and CDR2 is SVGAGI. V shed 8 bases and J shed 6 bases, with 12 bases lying between them. The CDR3 has 12 amino acids. As DNA, the CDR3 is TGTGCCAGCGGGGAGGCTGGGGATACGCAGTATTTT. Its protein is CASGEAGDTQYF.

The chain couples TRBV2 to TRBJ2-7; 9 nucleotides line up with TRBD1. The CDR3 spans 14 residues. V lost 6 bases and J lost 6; bases outside the gene matches: 9. CDR1 and CDR2 from the germline V gene are SNHLY and FYNNEI. In DNA form, the CDR3 reads TGTGCCAGCAGGGTTGGACAGGGGCCTCTCGAGCAGTACTTC. It is translated as CASRVGQGPLEQYF.

This rearrangement joins TRBV9 to TRBJ2-3; tentatively, D is TRBD2 (6 bases). Trimming removed 0 bases from V and 0 bases from J, with 8 bases in between. This CDR3 region has 15 residues. CDR1 is SGDLS, CDR2 YYNGEE, per germline. CDR3 nucleotides: TGTGCCAGCAGCGTAGAGGGAGGAAGCACAGATACGCAGTATTTT. It yields the protein CASSVEGGSTDTQYF.

The V and J genes are TRBV12-3 or TRBV12-4 and TRBJ2-3, with 14 bases identical to TRBD2. This CDR3 is built from 19 residues. V was pared by 4 bases and J by 0 bases, with 9 bases of the junction left unmatched. The chain's CDR3 is CASSSRLAGGPLSTDTQYF. Here the CDR3 DNA reads TGTGCCAGCAGTTCCCGACTAGCGGGAGGGCCGCTAAGCACAGATACGCAGTATTTT.

Many counts were recorded for this clonotype. This chain connects TRBV2 to TRBJ2-7; D perhaps matches TRBD1 (6 bases). The CDR3 sequence is 12 residues long. Germline V lookup: CDR1 SNHLY, CDR2 FYNNEI. Trimming cost V 7 bases and J 2 bases, with 9 bases left between them. CDR3 region: CASTRDTYEQYF. CDR3 coding DNA: TGTGCCAGCACTAGGGACACCTACGAGCAGTACTTC.

This sequence joins TRBV18 and TRBJ1-2; 10 bases line up with TRBD1. This CDR3 contains 16 residues. The V gene end was trimmed by 2 bases and the J gene end by 6 bases; junction bases not matched to a gene: 9. The germline V gene encodes CDR1 KGHSH and CDR2 LQKENI. CDR3 residues: CASSPRTGGLKDGYTF. The DNA for the CDR3 is TGTGCCAGCTCACCAAGGACAGGGGGACTGAAGGATGGCTACACCTTC.

The chain has TRBV19 and TRBJ2-2, with 9 bases identical to TRBD1. The CDR3 covers 15 residues. CDR1 is LNHDA, CDR2 SQIVND, per germline (reference sequence). The trim removed 10 bases at V and 2 bases at J, leaving 8 bases unmatched. The CDR3 DNA reads as TGTGCCACCAGATGGGGACAGGGAAACACCGGGGAGCTGTTTTTT. It yields the protein CATRWGQGNTGELFF.

V and J are TRBV27 and TRBJ2-3; 7 bases line up with TRBD2. The CDR3 loop spans 15 amino acids. Germline V gene data show CDR1 as MNHEY and CDR2 as SMNVEV (reference sequence). Trimming cost V 11 bases and J 4 bases; bases outside gene matches: 15. CDR3 region: CAARSWRERSDTQYF. CDR3 sequence (DNA): TGTGCCGCCCGCTCCTGGCGGGAGAGATCAGATACGCAGTATTTT.

This clonotype was observed a few times. The chain employs TRBV2 and TRBJ2-7, with D possibly called TRBD1 or TRBD2 (7 bases each). The ends were cut back, 3 bases at V and 4 bases at J, with 16 bases in the middle. Germline V lookup: CDR1 SNHLY, CDR2 FYNNEI. This CDR3 has 15 amino acids. CDR3 bases: TGTGCCAGCAGTGATAAAGCGGGACAGATATACGAGCAGTACTTC. Translation: CASSDKAGQIYEQYF.

This clonotype appeared many times. The J gene is TRBJ2-3, the V gene TRBV28; D is undetermined. Germline V gene sequence: CDR1 MDHEN, CDR2 SYDVKM. Trimming removed 6 bases from V and 0 bases from J, with 13 bases in between. The CDR3 is 15 residues long. The CDR3 protein is CASRTFELSTDTQYF. The DNA of the CDR3 is TGTGCCAGCAGAACCTTCGAACTTAGCACAGATACGCAGTATTTT.

The CDR3 loop is CASVGGRASSYEQYF. The CDR3 nucleotides are TGTGCTAGTGTGGGCGGGAGGGCGAGCTCCTACGAGCAGTACTTC. The chain has TRBV12-5 and TRBJ2-7; 9 bases match TRBD2. Germline V gives CDR1 LGHNT, CDR2 FRNRAP. The J segment lost 0 bases and the V segment lost 7 bases, leaving 7 bases of the junction unmatched. The CDR3 is 15 residues long.

This clonotype appeared a few times. J is TRBJ1-5 and V is TRBV20-1; D possibly corresponds to TRBD1 (6 bases). The CDR3 contains 13 residues. Deletions cut 3 bases from V and 6 bases from J, with 12 bases between. Germline values: CDR1 DFQATT, CDR2 SNEGSKA (reference sequence). The CDR3 is CSASPGVSQPQHF. The DNA for the CDR3 is TGCAGTGCTAGTCCAGGGGTTAGTCAGCCCCAGCATTTT.

This clonotype was detected ten times or more. This chain connects TRBV29-1 to TRBJ2-3; 8 nucleotides match TRBD2. Per the germline V gene, CDR1 is SQVTM and CDR2 is ANQGSEA. The CDR3 is made up of 17 amino acids. The J segment lost 0 bases and the V segment lost 5 bases, leaving 13 bases of the junction unmatched. The CDR3: CSVHSSGPLLSTDTQYF. CDR3 nucleotides: TGCAGCGTTCACTCTAGCGGGCCTCTCCTCAGCACAGATACGCAGTATTTT.

This clonotype was picked up a small number of times. V usage is TRBV29-1 and J usage is TRBJ1-3; TRBD1 is a possible D gene (5 bases). The CDR3 length is 14 residues. Germline-derived CDR1 and CDR2 are SQVTM and ANQGSEA. The V end was cut by 4 bases, the J end by 0 bases, with 10 bases between. CDR3 protein: CSVAEGSSGNTIYF. CDR3 nucleotides: TGCAGCGTTGCGGAGGGGTCCTCTGGAAACACCATATATTTT. The full variable domain, rest sourced from reference TRBV29-1 and TRBJ1-3, is SAVISQKPSRDICQRGTSLTIQCQVDSQVTMMFWYRQQPGQSLTLIATANQGSEATYESGFVIDKFPISRPNLTFSTLTVSNMSPEDSSIYLCSVAEGSSGNTIYFGEGSWLTVV.

This clonotype was observed a few times. CDR3: CASSQERRQTHSLPEAFF. CDR3 in DNA: TGTGCCAGCAGCCAAGAAAGGAGACAAACACACTCCTTACCTGAAGCTTTCTTT. The V and J genes are TRBV3-1 and TRBJ1-1; D call uncertain. Germline V gene sequence: CDR1 LGHDT, CDR2 YNNKEL (reference sequence). The CDR3 is 18 residues long. The V and J ends lost 0 bases and 6 bases respectively, with 23 bases between them.

This clonotype was seen a handful of times. The V call is TRBV5-1, the J call TRBJ2-5; the match to TRBD2 covers 10 bases. J lost 5 bases, V lost 2 bases, and 6 bases had no gene match. The germline V gene encodes CDR1 SGHRS and CDR2 YFSETQ. The CDR3 consists of 15 residues. CDR3 sequence (DNA): TGCGCCAGCAGCTTCTCTAGCGGGAGTGCGGAGACCCAGTACTTC. Translation: CASSFSSGSAETQYF.